One sample yielded the 28 T cell receptor beta chains listed below, sequenced in a study of beta chain features in type 1 diabetes. Study-wide results and caveats: The study found moderately but significantly shorter TCRB CDR3s in all four CD4+ subsets of Type 1 diabetes patients.

Their specific antigens are unknown. TCRB transcripts that were expressed got sequenced, as all of the isolated RNA had been reverse transcribed. TCRdb's table, derived via immunoSEQ multiplex PCR, lists solely in-frame clones and lacks some. The sample lists 550,000 to 850,000 clones; over 10% were seen once. The source material was naive CD4+ T cells from blood. The receptor source for this set is a man between 18 and 35 years old with type 1 diabetes.

Only a few counts were recorded for this clone. The genes are TRBV5-1 and TRBJ1-6, with D perhaps TRBD1 (6 bases). Germline V gene sequence: CDR1 SGHRS, CDR2 YFSETQ. Trimming removed 4 bases from V and 10 bases from J, with 15 bases in between. CDR3 length: 14 amino acids. CDR3 sequence reads: CASSPAGTNSPLHF. The CDR3, as DNA: TGCGCCAGCAGCCCAGCGGGGACAAACTCACCCCTCCACTTT.

In its sample, this clone was seen a few times. The CDR3 DNA reads as TGTGCCAGCAAAACAGGGCAGACGCAGTATTTT. Its translation: CASKTGQTQYF. The rearrangement joins TRBV7-9 to TRBJ2-3, with D perhaps TRBD1 (6 bases). V was clipped by 7 bases and J by 9 bases, with 11 bases between them. Germline V gene data show CDR1 as SEHNR and CDR2 as FQNEAQ (reference sequence). The CDR3 consists of 11 residues.

This clone turned up a few times. The same CDR3 is also encoded by other DNA sequences in this sample. The V and J genes are TRBV30 and TRBJ2-3; D may correspond to TRBD1 or TRBD2 (6 bases each). This CDR3 has 13 residues. Between the trimmed V and J ends, which lost 2 bases and 2 bases, there was a span of 8 bases. The V gene's germline CDR1 is GTSNPN and CDR2 SVGIG (reference sequence). The CDR3 DNA follows: TGTGCCTGGAGTCGGGGGCACACAGATACGCAGTATTTT. It specifies CAWSRGHTDTQYF.

The rearrangement uses TRBV28 and TRBJ2-7; TRBD1 aligns across 12 bases. This CDR3 is built from 14 residues. The V gene's germline CDR1 is MDHEN and CDR2 SYDVKM. V lost 7 bases, J lost 5 bases, and 6 bases stayed unmatched. The CDR3 DNA is TGTGCCAGCACCAAGGGACAGGGGGCAGACGAGCAGTACTTC. Residues: CASTKGQGADEQYF.

The rearrangement joins TRBV4-1 to TRBJ2-2; D is unresolved. This CDR3 comprises 16 residues. Between the trimmed V and J ends, which lost 0 bases and 6 bases, there was a span of 14 bases. The germline V gene has CDR1 MGHRA and CDR2 YSYEKL. The CDR3 here is CASSQDRAALAGELFF. CDR3 sequence (DNA): TGCGCCAGCAGCCAAGATAGGGCAGCTCTGGCCGGGGAGCTGTTTTTT.

This clone has only a few counts. CDR3 coding DNA: TGTGCCAGCAGCGTGCGGACAGGGGTAGATACGCAGTATTTT. Encoded protein: CASSVRTGVDTQYF. V is TRBV9 and J is TRBJ2-3, with 9 bases aligning to TRBD1. The germline V gene encodes CDR1 SGDLS and CDR2 YYNGEE. The CDR3 totals 14 residues. Trimming removed 2 bases from V and 5 bases from J; junction bases left unmatched: 3.

This clone appeared a few times. The same CDR3 can be traced to other DNA sequences in this sample. This chain uses TRBV7-2 with TRBJ1-2; 8 positions agree with TRBD1. CDR1 SGHTA and CDR2 FQGNSA come from the germline V gene. The J segment lost 5 bases and the V segment lost 4 bases, leaving 6 bases of the junction unmatched. The CDR3 contains 14 residues. The DNA for the CDR3 is TGTGCCAGCAGCTCCGGACAGGGCGAGTATGGCTACACCTTC. Translation gives CASSSGQGEYGYTF. The entire variable domain, with the rest obtained from reference TRBV7-2 and TRBJ1-2, is as follows: GAGVSQSPSNKVTEKGKDVELRCDPISGHTALYWYRQSLGQGLEFLIYFQGNSAPDKSGLPSDRFSAERTGGSVSTLTIQRTQQEDSAVYLCASSSGQGEYGYTFGSGTRLTVV.

The genes are TRBV11-2 and TRBJ2-3, with D maybe TRBD2 (6 bases). Germline loops: CDR1 SGHAT, CDR2 FQNNGV. Trimming took 5 bases from V and 5 from J, leaving 14 bases between them. The CDR3 sequence is 14 residues long. For the CDR3, the DNA is TGTGCCAGCAGCCTAGGGACTGCCAAAGATACGCAGTATTTT. This codes for CASSLGTAKDTQYF.

This chain links TRBV4-1 with TRBJ1-4; D perhaps matches TRBD1 (5 bases). Trimming pared 0 bases from V and 4 bases from J, leaving 12 bases between. Germline lookup yields CDR1 MGHRA and CDR2 YSYEKL. The CDR3 is made up of 16 amino acids. CDR3 sequence: CASSQEGGRLNEKLFF. Written as DNA, the CDR3 is TGCGCCAGCAGCCAAGAGGGGGGACGGCTTAATGAAAAACTGTTTTTT.

This clone has only a few counts. This chain joins TRBV2 and TRBJ2-5; no clear D gene. CDR1 and CDR2 (germline): SNHLY, FYNNEI. V was trimmed by 5 bases and J by 5 bases, leaving 15 bases between them. The CDR3 has 14 amino acids. The CDR3 DNA sequence: TGTGCCAGCAGTTTGGCCCTACGTGGGGAGACCCAGTACTTC. Its translation: CASSLALRGETQYF.

The J gene is TRBJ2-5, the V gene TRBV4-1; 8 bases are a match to TRBD1. Unmatched junction bases numbered 5, after V lost 0 bases and J lost 2 bases. CDR1 and CDR2 from the germline V gene are MGHRA and YSYEKL. The CDR3 is 16 amino acids. CDR3 region: CASSQDGRGPQETQYF. DNA for the CDR3: TGCGCCAGCAGCCAAGATGGCAGGGGGCCGCAAGAGACCCAGTACTTC.

This clone was recorded a few times. This rearrangement joins TRBV5-4 to TRBJ2-3; D might be TRBD1 (6 bases). V was cut by 4 bases and J by 0 bases, with 12 bases left in between. The CDR3 covers 15 residues. Germline V CDR1 and CDR2: SGHNT, YYREEE (reference sequence). The CDR3 DNA reads as TGTGCCAGCAGCAAACAGGGTACTAGCACAGATACGCAGTATTTT. Protein sequence: CASSKQGTSTDTQYF.

This clone showed up just a few times. V usage is TRBV11-3 and J usage is TRBJ2-2, with D possibly TRBD2 on 6 matching bases. The CDR3 totals 16 residues. Deletions cut 3 bases from V and 2 bases from J, with 13 bases between. Germline V gene sequence: CDR1 SGHNT, CDR2 YENEEA. CDR3 loop: CASSLGLTANTGELFF. In DNA form, the CDR3 reads TGTGCCAGCAGCTTGGGACTGACAGCAAACACCGGGGAGCTGTTTTTT.

This clone was detected a few times. This chain uses TRBV6-5 with TRBJ1-1; the match to TRBD1 covers 8 bases. This CDR3 has 15 residues. The germline CDR1 and CDR2 sequences are MNHEY and SVGAGI. The V gene end was trimmed by 6 bases and the J gene end by 5 bases; junction bases not matched to a gene: 11. The CDR3 region is CASSLRQGAGTEAFF. In nucleotides, the CDR3 is TGTGCCAGCAGCCTCCGCCAGGGGGCAGGGACTGAAGCTTTCTTT.

Of note for this clone: Within the sample, other DNA sequences also encode this same CDR3. This chain connects TRBV7-3 to TRBJ1-1, with a tentative D call TRBD1 (6 bases). CDR3 length equals 13 residues. Germline values: CDR1 SGHTA, CDR2 FQGTGA. Trimming removed 5 bases from V and 3 bases from J, with 10 bases in between. This CDR3 is CASSTQGDTEAFF. In nucleotides, the CDR3 is TGTGCCAGCAGCACACAGGGAGACACTGAAGCTTTCTTT.

This clone turned up a few times. The chain carries TRBV12-5 and TRBJ2-1, with 11 bases fitting TRBD2. CDR1 LGHNT and CDR2 FRNRAP come from the germline V gene. The CDR3 has 17 amino acids. V shed 4 bases and J 4 bases; nucleotides not matched to a gene: 9. CDR3 protein: CASGSTTLAGAYNEQFF. CDR3 DNA sequence: TGTGCTAGTGGTTCCACAACACTAGCGGGGGCATACAATGAGCAGTTCTTC.

This clone was seen only a few times. V gene TRBV10-3 combines with J gene TRBJ2-4; 9 bases agree with TRBD2. Germline V gene sequence: CDR1 ENHRY, CDR2 SYGVKD. Losses at the gene ends were 5 bases for V and 7 bases for J; bases not matched to a gene: 12. This CDR3 region has 16 residues. The CDR3 sequence is CAISPFRGLAGNIQYF. CDR3 nucleotide sequence: TGTGCCATCAGTCCCTTCCGAGGGCTAGCGGGGAACATTCAGTACTTC.

A few counts support this clone. The chain couples TRBV4-2 to TRBJ1-6; perhaps TRBD1 as D (5 bases). Trimming took 6 bases from V and 5 from J, leaving 14 bases between them. This CDR3 region has 15 residues. The V gene's germline CDR1 is LGHNA and CDR2 YNFKEQ. The CDR3 spells CASREASGNNSPLHF. CDR3 coding DNA: TGTGCCAGCAGAGAGGCATCAGGGAATAATTCACCCCTCCACTTT.

This clone was counted between two and nine times. This chain links TRBV10-2 with TRBJ2-5; no clear D. This CDR3 has 12 amino acids. Trimming shortened V by 4 bases and J by 5 bases, and 8 bases separated the two germline ends. The germline V gene encodes CDR1 WSHSY and CDR2 SAAADI. CDR3 DNA sequence: TGCGCCAGCAGTGGGCTAGGGGAGACCCAGTACTTC. Encoded protein: CASSGLGETQYF.

The chain joins TRBV30 to TRBJ1-1, with TRBD1 identical over 11 bases. Per the germline V gene, CDR1 is GTSNPN and CDR2 is SVGIG (reference sequence). This CDR3 is 13 amino acids long. V lost 8 bases to trimming and J lost 7 bases; unmatched junction nucleotides: 9. The CDR3 nucleotides read TGTGCCCGGGACAGGGGGACGTTTGGTGAAGCTTTCTTT. Residues: CARDRGTFGEAFF. The full variable domain, with the rest looked up from reference TRBV30 and TRBJ1-1, is SQTIHQWPATLVQPVGSPLSLECTVEGTSNPNLYWYRQAAGRGLQLLFYSVGIGQISSEVPQNLSASRPQDRQFILSSKKLLLSDSGFYLCARDRGTFGEAFFGQGTRLTVV.

The chain employs TRBV9 and TRBJ2-1; the D call may be TRBD1 or TRBD2 (5 bases each). The V and J ends lost 5 bases and 11 bases respectively, with 26 bases between them. This CDR3 comprises 16 residues. Germline assignment: CDR1 SGDLS and CDR2 YYNGEE. The CDR3 spells CASSSTRDLRQGKQFF. The CDR3 region has the DNA TGTGCCAGCAGTTCTACCCGGGACCTCCGGCAAGGCAAGCAGTTCTTC.

The sample holds a few counts of this clone. The chain links TRBV19 to TRBJ2-7, with D possibly matching TRBD1 (5 bases). The V and J ends lost 3 bases and 2 bases respectively, with 14 bases between them. The CDR3 is 15 amino acids. CDR1 LNHDA and CDR2 SQIVND come from the germline V gene (reference sequence). The CDR3 spells CASSMSNGATYEQYF. In DNA form, the CDR3 reads TGTGCCAGTAGTATGTCGAATGGGGCCACCTACGAGCAGTACTTC. The full variable domain, completed using reference TRBV19 and TRBJ2-7, is DGGITQSPKYLFRKEGQNVTLSCEQNLNHDAMYWYRQDPGQGLRLIYYSQIVNDFQKGDIAEGYSVSREKKESFPLTVTSAQKNPTAFYLCASSMSNGATYEQYFGPGTRLTVT.

The chain is built from TRBV18 and TRBJ1-5; D gene uncertain. This CDR3 spans 13 amino acids. The germline CDR1 and CDR2 sequences are KGHSH and LQKENI. V lost 5 bases, J lost 0 bases, and 5 bases lay in between. In nucleotides, the CDR3 is TGTGCCAGCTCAGCGGATAGCAATCAGCCCCAGCATTTT. As protein: CASSADSNQPQHF.

V gene TRBV4-1 combines with J gene TRBJ2-2; D might be TRBD2 (5 bases). From germline, CDR1 is MGHRA and CDR2 YSYEKL. V lost 1 base, J lost 1 base, and 10 bases lay in between. The CDR3 runs to 16 residues. The CDR3 sequence is CASSQGEYENTGELFF. Written as DNA, the CDR3 is TGCGCCAGCAGCCAAGGGGAGTACGAGAACACCGGGGAGCTGTTTTTT.

The chain employs TRBV6-5 and TRBJ2-5; TRBD2 agrees at 11 bases. The CDR3 extends over 15 amino acids. The germline gives CDR1 MNHEY, CDR2 SVGAGI. V was clipped by 6 bases and J by 1 base; unmatched bases: 4. CDR3: CASRDLAGGQETQYF. In DNA, the CDR3 is TGTGCCAGCAGGGACCTAGCGGGGGGCCAAGAGACCCAGTACTTC.

This chain connects TRBV7-8 to TRBJ2-7, with 10 bases lining up with TRBD1. This CDR3 has 15 amino acids. Germline trimming cut 4 bases from V and 2 bases from J; bases unmatched to any gene: 5. Germline V gives CDR1 SGHVS, CDR2 FQNEAQ. As DNA, the CDR3 is TGTGCCAGCAGCTGGTCCGGGACAGGGGCCTACGAGCAGTACTTC. Residues: CASSWSGTGAYEQYF.

The chain is built from TRBV9 and TRBJ1-1, with D maybe TRBD1 (5 bases). CDR1 is SGDLS, CDR2 YYNGEE, per germline. The V end was cut by 4 bases, the J end by 3 bases, with 16 bases between. The CDR3 is 15 residues long. The CDR3 bases are TGTGCCAGCAGCCCCTCGAAGGGGCCTTACACTGAAGCTTTCTTT. Encoded protein: CASSPSKGPYTEAFF.

This chain uses TRBV30 with TRBJ2-2; TRBD1 is a possible D gene (6 bases). V shed 3 bases and J shed 0 bases, with 14 bases lying between them. The CDR3 consists of 16 residues. Germline CDR1 GTSNPN, CDR2 SVGIG (reference sequence). The DNA of the CDR3 is TGTGCCTGGAGCGGTGGACAGAGCCCGAACACCGGGGAGCTGTTTTTT. This translates into CAWSGGQSPNTGELFF.